This entry lists 30 T cell receptor beta chains sequenced from one sample in a study of OX40 agonist ivuxolimab in advanced cancers. The library was built by means of the immunoSEQ multiplex PCR assay. Entries here come from immuneACCESS through TCRdb and include only in-frame sequences with V and J called. Some clones fail to appear in such tables; in the studies checked, an unresolved V gene covers under half of the shortfall, and the cause of the remainder is unknown. This sample gives 5,500 to 7,500 clones in total; roughly 80% of them show up just once. The top ten clonotypes cover roughly 24% of the sample. This specimen was CD4+ or CD8+ T cells sorted from blood, taken in a trial of the OX40 agonist ivuxolimab. The receptors here all came from an adult with an advanced solid tumor such as melanoma, head and neck, liver or kidney cancer.

The chain links TRBV18 to TRBJ1-1; D is unclear. CDR1 is KGHSH and CDR2 is LQKENI in the germline V gene. The CDR3 sequence is 13 residues long. V was trimmed by 6 bases and J by 1 base, leaving 9 bases between them. CDR3 nucleotide sequence: TGTGCCAGCTCGATAGGGCGGAACACTGAAGCTTTCTTT. Translated: CASSIGRNTEAFF.

The chain has TRBV2 and TRBJ2-5; D is unresolved. Germline V lookup: CDR1 SNHLY, CDR2 FYNNEI. This CDR3 is 14 amino acids long. With 6 bases removed from V and 2 bases from J, the gap between germline ends came to 13 bases. CDR3 in amino acids: CASSPRSEQETQYF. CDR3 nucleotide sequence: TGTGCCAGCAGCCCCCGCAGCGAACAAGAGACCCAGTACTTC.

The gene calls are TRBV7-9 and TRBJ2-1; TRBD2 matches at 10 bases. V trimming: 5 bases; J trimming: 2 bases; junction bases outside the gene matches: 6. Germline loops: CDR1 SEHNR, CDR2 FQNEAQ (reference sequence). The CDR3 length is 16 residues. CDR3 DNA: TGTGCCAGCAGCCTCCTAGCGGGGGAAACCTACAATGAGCAGTTCTTC. Its translation is CASSLLAGETYNEQFF.

By share, this clone counts as medium-sized. This sample also contains other DNA sequences that code for the same CDR3. This rearrangement joins TRBV29-1 to TRBJ2-7, with 7 bases matching TRBD1. Germline-derived CDR1 and CDR2 are SQVTM and ANQGSEA. The length of the CDR3 is 13 residues. V was clipped by 1 base and J by 2 bases; unmatched bases: 2. In DNA, the CDR3 is TGCAGCGTTGAAGTGAGGGGGCCCTACGAGCAGTACTTC. It is translated as CSVEVRGPYEQYF.

The chain has TRBV11-3 and TRBJ2-7; 9 bases fit TRBD1. Germline values: CDR1 SGHNT, CDR2 YENEEA. Trimming cost V 5 bases and J 8 bases; bases outside gene matches: 7. The CDR3 sequence is 13 residues long. The CDR3 sequence: CASSGQQGAKQYF. The CDR3 bases are TGTGCCAGCAGCGGACAACAGGGGGCTAAGCAGTACTTC.

The genes are TRBV11-3 and TRBJ2-1, with TRBD2 matching over 8 bases. This CDR3 has 17 residues. Germline assignment: CDR1 SGHNT and CDR2 YENEEA. The ends lost 1 base at V and 1 base at J; junction bases unmatched: 6. The CDR3 is CASSLVGRGFSYNEQFF. The DNA for the CDR3 is TGTGCCAGCAGCTTAGTCGGGAGGGGCTTTTCCTACAATGAGCAGTTCTTC.

The J gene is TRBJ2-1, the V gene TRBV7-9, with 8 bases aligning to TRBD2. The junction had 10 bases not matched to a gene; V was cut back by 7 bases and J by 8 bases. The length of the CDR3 is 14 residues. The germline gives CDR1 SEHNR, CDR2 FQNEAQ (reference sequence). CDR3 DNA: TGTGCCAGCACTTTCGACGGGGGGGCAGATGAGCAGTTCTTC. It codes for CASTFDGGADEQFF.

This clone is deemed medium-sized. This chain joins TRBV2 and TRBJ1-2; TRBD1 agrees at 9 bases. This CDR3 is 14 amino acids long. V gave up 6 bases and J gave up 5 bases; unmatched junction bases: 7. CDR1 and CDR2 from the germline V gene are SNHLY and FYNNEI. For the CDR3, the DNA is TGTGCCAGCAGAGGTCGGGACAGGGAATATGGCTACACCTTC. Amino acid sequence: CASRGRDREYGYTF.

The chain couples TRBV11-3 to TRBJ2-7, with 8 bases lining up with TRBD2. This CDR3 is built from 16 residues. The germline CDR1 and CDR2 sequences are SGHNT and YENEEA. After removal of 4 bases from V and 2 bases from J, the junction contained 10 bases not matched to a gene. The CDR3: CASSSRTSLFPYEQYF. The CDR3 region has the DNA TGTGCCAGCAGCTCCCGGACTAGCCTATTTCCCTACGAGCAGTACTTC.

V usage is TRBV4-1 and J usage is TRBJ2-1; TRBD2 agrees at 10 bases. The CDR3 is 15 residues long. V was pared by 1 base and J by 12 bases, with 9 bases of the junction left unmatched. Germline CDR1 and CDR2: MGHRA and YSYEKL. The CDR3 nucleotides are TGCGCCAGCAGCCAAGTGGCTAGCGGGGGCCGGGGGCAGTTCTTC. Amino acid sequence: CASSQVASGGRGQFF.

The gene calls are TRBV7-6 and TRBJ1-6; unclear D gene. CDR1 SGHVS and CDR2 FNYEAQ come from the germline V gene. With 1 base removed from V and 9 bases from J, the gap between germline ends came to 10 bases. The CDR3 extends over 14 amino acids. In DNA form, the CDR3 reads TGTGCCAGCAGCTTAGACGGTCCCACTTCACCCCTCCACTTT. Its translation is CASSLDGPTSPLHF.

As for this clone: The junction differs from germline at one of its ends, possibly a read error. This chain uses TRBV11-3 with TRBJ1-2, with 7 bases fitting TRBD1. Germline CDR1 reads SGHNT; CDR2 reads YENEEA. This CDR3 is 15 amino acids long. The CDR3 nucleotides are TGTGCCAGCAGCTTAGGACCGGGACAGCCGTATGCCTACACCTTC. This encodes CASSLGPGQPYAYTF.

V and J are TRBV27 and TRBJ2-1; TRBD1 matches at 8 bases. Germline V gene data show CDR1 as MNHEY and CDR2 as SMNVEV (reference sequence). V was pared by 5 bases and J by 2 bases, with 5 bases of the junction left unmatched. CDR3 length equals 15 residues. CDR3 bases: TGTGCCAGCAGTCCCAGACAGGGGACCTACAATGAGCAGTTCTTC. This sequence encodes CASSPRQGTYNEQFF.

V gene TRBV13 combines with J gene TRBJ2-1, with 10 nucleotides matching TRBD2. This CDR3 is 18 amino acids long. Germline V lookup: CDR1 PRHDT, CDR2 FYEKMQ (reference sequence). Trimming took 4 bases from V and 3 from J; bases not matched to a gene: 12. CDR3 nucleotide sequence: TGTGCCAGCAGCTCGACCGTGGGGGTAGCGGGGGGCTACAATGAGCAGTTCTTC. This encodes CASSSTVGVAGGYNEQFF.

The chain employs TRBV7-2 and TRBJ1-1; D uncertain. The germline gives CDR1 SGHTA, CDR2 FQGNSA. The CDR3 loop spans 13 amino acids. The V gene lost 2 bases and the J gene lost 10 bases, with 14 bases spanning the gap. DNA of the CDR3: TGTGCCAGCAGCTTATCGTCGCGGAGGAGAGCTTTCTTT. This encodes CASSLSSRRRAFF.

The V and J genes are TRBV30 and TRBJ2-7, with D perhaps given as TRBD1 or TRBD2 (6 bases each). Per the germline V gene, CDR1 is GTSNPN and CDR2 is SVGIG (reference sequence). V lost 5 bases, J lost 6 bases, and 17 bases lay in between. CDR3 length: 13 amino acids. For the CDR3, the DNA is TGTGCCTGGGGGGGGCAGGGTTTCAGCGAGCAGTACTTC. Amino acids: CAWGGQGFSEQYF.

The chain employs TRBV4-2 and TRBJ2-1, with 11 bases fitting TRBD2. Looked up from germline, CDR1 is LGHNA and CDR2 is YNFKEQ. V shed 8 bases and J 9 bases; nucleotides not matched to a gene: 6. This CDR3 has 13 residues. CDR3 region: CASRSGGASEQFF. In DNA, the CDR3 is TGTGCCAGCCGTAGCGGGGGGGCGAGTGAGCAGTTCTTC.

The chain joins TRBV9 to TRBJ1-1, with D perhaps TRBD1 (6 bases). Per the germline V gene, CDR1 is SGDLS and CDR2 is YYNGEE. V gave up 3 bases and J gave up 3 bases, with 12 bases separating them. CDR3 size: 14 residues. As DNA, the CDR3 is TGTGCCAGCAGCGATAAAGGGGGGGACACTGAAGCTTTCTTT. It yields the protein CASSDKGGDTEAFF.

The chain employs TRBV15 and TRBJ1-4; the D gene is possibly TRBD1 (5 bases). The CDR3 consists of 15 residues. Per the germline V gene, CDR1 is LNHNV and CDR2 is YYDKDF (reference sequence). V was shortened by 3 bases and J by 3 bases, with 11 bases between the two germline ends. CDR3 bases: TGTGCCACCAGCAGCCTGGGGACCTCTAATGAAAAACTGTTTTTT. This sequence encodes CATSSLGTSNEKLFF.

V and J are TRBV4-1 and TRBJ1-1; maybe TRBD1 (6 bases). The CDR3 is 15 residues long. V was clipped by 0 bases and J by 5 bases, with 13 bases between them. The germline CDR1 and CDR2 sequences are MGHRA and YSYEKL. DNA of the CDR3: TGCGCCAGCAGCCAAGATGGAGGGGGGGGTACTGAAGCTTTCTTT. This encodes CASSQDGGGGTEAFF.

The chain carries TRBV9 and TRBJ2-1, with 8 bases that match TRBD2. Trimming at V came to 4 bases and at J to 4 bases, leaving 4 bases not matched to a gene. CDR1 is SGDLS and CDR2 is YYNGEE in the germline V gene. The CDR3 covers 14 residues. As DNA, the CDR3 is TGTGCCAGCAGCCGGGGGGGCGAGTACAATGAGCAGTTCTTC. It is translated as CASSRGGEYNEQFF.

The CDR3: CASSQISDVAGGRETQYF. The CDR3 DNA reads TGCGCCAGCAGCCAGATCTCAGACGTAGCGGGGGGGCGAGAGACCCAGTACTTC. The genes are TRBV4-1 and TRBJ2-5, with 11 bases aligning to TRBD2. Germline-derived CDR1 and CDR2 are MGHRA and YSYEKL. The trim removed 3 bases at V and 4 bases at J, leaving 13 bases unmatched. The CDR3 is 18 amino acids.

This clone was counted only a few times. The J gene is TRBJ1-2, the V gene TRBV10-3; a weak D match, TRBD1 (5 bases). Trimming pared 3 bases from V and 8 bases from J, leaving 13 bases between. In germline, CDR1 is ENHRY, CDR2 SYGVKD. This CDR3 contains 13 residues. CDR3 in amino acids: CAISDPDSYGYTF. Written as DNA, the CDR3 is TGTGCCATCAGTGACCCAGACAGTTACGGCTACACCTTC.

This chain joins TRBV19 and TRBJ2-5; 8 nucleotides align to TRBD2. The germline V gene encodes CDR1 LNHDA and CDR2 SQIVND (reference sequence). The CDR3 contains 15 residues. J lost 2 bases, V lost 6 bases, and 8 bases had no gene match. CDR3 sequence (DNA): TGTGCCAGTAGGGAAAGCGGGGGAACTCAAGAGACCCAGTACTTC. Protein sequence: CASRESGGTQETQYF.

The rearrangement uses TRBV19 and TRBJ2-5, with D possibly matching TRBD1 (5 bases). Looked up from germline, CDR1 is LNHDA and CDR2 is SQIVND (reference sequence). The CDR3 covers 14 residues. V lost 4 bases and J lost 4, with 13 bases in between. The CDR3 DNA sequence: TGTGCCAGTAGTACAGGGAAGGGGCGAGAGACCCAGTACTTC. Protein sequence: CASSTGKGRETQYF.

The V gene is TRBV29-1, the J gene TRBJ2-3; D is perhaps TRBD2 (5 bases). The germline V and J ends were trimmed by 3 bases and 4 bases, with 5 bases remaining between them. The CDR3 runs 11 residues. Germline-derived CDR1 and CDR2 are SQVTM and ANQGSEA. Here the CDR3 reads CSVEGADTQYF. The CDR3 bases are TGCAGCGTTGAGGGAGCAGATACGCAGTATTTT.

V and J are TRBV11-2 and TRBJ2-2; tentatively, D is TRBD2 (5 bases). The V gene's germline CDR1 is SGHAT and CDR2 FQNNGV. Trimming pared 5 bases from V and 0 bases from J, leaving 13 bases between. The CDR3 contains 16 residues. As DNA, the CDR3 is TGTGCCAGCAGCCCACCCGGACTGCCGAACACCGGGGAGCTGTTTTTT. Its protein is CASSPPGLPNTGELFF. Full variable domain (remainder filled in from reference TRBV11-2 and TRBJ2-2): EAGVAQSPRYKIIEKRQSVAFWCNPISGHATLYWYQQILGQGPKLLIQFQNNGVVDDSQLPKDRFSAERLKGVDSTLKIQPAKLEDSAVYLCASSPPGLPNTGELFFGEGSRLTVL.

The rearrangement uses TRBV21-1 and TRBJ2-7; the table's D call of TRBD1 was not tested on the DNA. TRBV21-1 is annotated as a pseudogene. This CDR3 is 14 amino acids long. The CDR3 nucleotides are TGTGCCAGCAGCAAAGACTGGGGGACAGCTTCCGAGTACTTC. Translating it yields CASSKDWGTASEYF.

The J gene is TRBJ1-2, the V gene TRBV5-5; TRBD1 matches 9 bases. V shed 2 bases, J shed 2 bases, and the junction held 1 base outside the gene matches. The CDR3 extends over 14 amino acids. In germline, CDR1 is SGHKS, CDR2 YYEKEE (reference sequence). The CDR3 spells CASSLGQGNYGYTF. The CDR3 nucleotides read TGTGCCAGCAGCTTAGGACAGGGGAACTATGGCTACACCTTC.

The chain carries TRBV27 and TRBJ2-7; D is uncertain. The germline CDR1 and CDR2 sequences are MNHEY and SMNVEV (reference sequence). CDR3 size: 12 residues. V gave up 6 bases and J gave up 7 bases, with 13 bases separating them. CDR3 in amino acids: CASSPLGLEQYF. Here the CDR3 DNA reads TGTGCCAGCAGCCCTCTAGGTCTTGAGCAGTACTTC.